This TCR beta chain was sequenced during a study of cytomegalovirus exposure and HLA in healthy donors (dated 2017 in TCRdb). For the wider study: According to an earlier analysis of 587 of the donors, about 190 million T cells yielded 90 million to 130 million unique TCR beta sequences and more than 250 Gb of sequence data. Five DR-DQ haplotypes were treated as single units for association and clustering because of strong linkage in the cohort. A separate validation cohort of roughly 130 different subjects was used in addition to the approximately 670-subject first cohort. The aim of the study was to test whether cataloging public T cell receptors could identify signatures of past pathogen exposure. Across some 400 genotyped donors of the cohort, an average of about 220,000 unique TCR beta nucleotide sequences per donor were sequenced, and 15% to 20% of those sequences were non-productive. Donor age, sex, ethnicity and CMV serostatus were compiled together with the repertoire data. An earlier analysis of some 500 of the donors used high-throughput TCR beta sequencing to judge whether each TCR beta V gene segment behaved as functional or pseudogenic. All discovery cohort repertoires had been generated using a single sequencing platform. The number of typed donors differed by locus: roughly 629-640 for A, B, C, DRB1 and DQB1; some 500 for DQA1; over 600 for DPA1; and some 430 for DPB1. A later analysis re-analyzed previously published TCR beta repertoires from roughly 600 donors and added high-resolution HLA genotyping to study TCR occurrence patterns. Both class I and class II loci were covered by HLA typing, at four-digit resolution. Using immunosequencing, the study profiled T cell repertoires from about 650 subjects and related those repertoires to cytomegalovirus serostatus. A later genetic analysis took genome-wide SNP genotypes for about three fifths of the roughly 670 donors and used that subset as a discovery cohort. High-throughput TCR immunosequencing, statistical association of individual TCRs with disease status, and machine learning were combined to predict cytomegalovirus infection status. Of the approximately 370 genotyped donors, less than 90% were placed in the genetic ancestry cluster associated with self-reported Caucasian donors. An early release covering about 600 HLA-typed donors comprised 250 to 350 gigabases of sequencing data and roughly 86 million unique TCR sequences. The later analysis used no new phenotypic data to find candidate immune exposures, relying instead on TCR beta sequences and their occurrence across donors. Study-wide findings and limitations: According to a later analysis, TCR association rates differed among HLA loci, with DRB1 alleles showing the most associated TCRs and HLA-C alleles showing the fewest. Because HLA typing was unavailable for some donors at each locus, only the typed subset was used in association tests. In an earlier analysis of roughly 500 of the donors, most TCR beta V segments appeared in productive rearrangements about 87% or about 30% of the time, broadly matching IMGT annotations. The earlier analysis of almost 600 of the donors excluded some 16 rarely observed V segments, including chromosome 9 orphons, because counts were too low. The presence/absence analyses assumed that sequencing depth was roughly uniform across donors, and that assumption may not be true. The sequencing pipeline was judged likely to have produced a cluster of highly shared sequence variants as a technical artifact. Because the 87-base-pair reads could not distinguish some IMGT-functional V segments, including TRBV6-2 and TRBV6-3, those segments were excluded. The classifier was reported to diagnose cytomegalovirus status with high specificity and sensitivity in both the original cohort and the validation cohort. The only immune exposure information available for the cohort was CMV serostatus. At a false discovery rate of 0.05, a later analysis linked 15,000 to 20,000 TCR beta sequences to specific HLA alleles. Compared with the approximately 600-donor mean, donors in an Asian-associated ancestry cluster had fewer N-insertions in productive TCRs, according to a later genetic analysis. An association between a missense DCLRE1C variant and V-gene and J-gene trimming of TCR beta chains was found in a later genetic analysis and replicated in an independent cohort. Most CMV-associated TCR beta chains appeared to be HLA-restricted in a later analysis, and the HLA associations seemed to be driven largely by CMV exposure. In vitro tests confirmed that a few of the cytomegalovirus-associated TCR beta chains recognize cytomegalovirus antigens. While some public TCRs were present in many individuals, most TCR sequences turned up only very rarely across donors. Assigning TCR associations to individual alleles was difficult when HLA alleles, especially DR and DQ, strongly co-occurred. The cohort was sequenced for TCR beta chains only, and without alpha or paired-chain data the features that could be detected were limited. Correlated functional status among segregating V segments might reflect linkage disequilibrium, but an unknown experimental factor could not be ruled out. According to the authors, the approach could potentially be generalized to other disease states and immunological phenotypes. A further reported finding was that TCR beta sequences accurately predicted the HLA-A and HLA-B alleles for most subjects in the first cohort. A later analysis found that HLA-associated TCR beta chains were more clonally expanded and had lower generation probabilities than equally common non-associated chains. According to a later analysis, parvovirus B19, influenza, CMV and Epstein-Barr virus appeared linked to several top co-occurrence clusters. The study listed 164 TCR beta chains as associated with cytomegalovirus.

Receptors were amplified or captured by the immunoSEQ multiplex PCR assay. For the multiplex PCR, a mixture combining 60 forward primers for TCR Vbeta segments and 13 reverse primers for TCR Jbeta segments was used. A multiplex PCR assay on genomic DNA amplified the CDR3 region of rearranged TCR beta genes. Amplified TCR beta libraries were sequenced as 87-base-pair reads on the Illumina HiSeq System. For the original study's pipeline: In a later analysis, tens of millions of unique TCR beta chains were counted across the 650 to 700 repertoires, and around 10 million of these chains were shared by at least two donors. To remove PCR and sequencing errors, raw reads were error-corrected and collapsed into unique sequences using a nearest-neighbor algorithm that merged closely related sequences. To assign V, D and J gene segments, CDR3 sequences were aligned to IMGT reference sequences. Each retained sequence needed at least a six-nucleotide match to both a V gene segment and a J gene segment. Rearrangements were classified as productive when the CDR3 lacked stop codons and remained in frame with V and J, and all other rearrangements were classified as non-productive. Following IMGT convention, CDR3 was defined as the stretch from the second conserved V-encoded cysteine to the conserved J-encoded phenylalanine. In an earlier analysis of 587 of the donors, sequences lacking an unambiguous match to a single V gene segment were excluded. An earlier analysis of fewer than 750 of the donors called V segments functional above 56.7% productive rearrangements and segregating when the between-donor standard deviation exceeded 5%. To diagnose cytomegalovirus status from the catalog of TCR beta chain sequences, a statistical classification framework was built. A later analysis assigned V and J genes by comparing TCR nucleotide sequences with IMGT/GENE-DB human TR gene sequences. Using the TCRdist pipeline, a later analysis assigned CDR3 sequences along with most-parsimonious VDJ recombination scenarios. A later analysis defined each TCR beta chain by its CDR3 amino acid sequence plus V-gene family, and excluded reads lacking a unique V-gene family. A later analysis removed roughly 590 highly shared, low-generation-probability nucleotide sequences to deal with suspected cross-contamination and a sequencing artifact. A later analysis calculated a clonal expansion index for each public chain from normalized within-repertoire ranks of inferred template counts. In a later analysis, generation probabilities were computed using a VDJ recombination model fitted to out-of-frame rearrangements, and the results were checked against IGoR. Hypergeometric tests were used in a later analysis to score TCR-TCR, TCR-HLA and TCR-CMV co-occurrence, with a repertoire-size bias correction applied to the TCR pairs. A later analysis estimated false discovery rates by permuting HLA or CMV assignments 20 times. In a later analysis, co-occurring TCRs were grouped using DBSCAN, with TCRdist sequence similarity added in when clustering inside HLA-allele-positive subsets. Repertoires with fewer than 30,000 or more than 120,000 public chains were left out of co-occurrence clustering, as were about 5 repertoires with anomalous nucleotide sharing. TCRdb retrieved this table from immuneACCESS and kept in-frame rearrangements only. Not all clones are present; in checked studies, unresolved V genes account for under half, and no reason is known for the remainder. The V and J calls and clone size were taken over from that table, and D and trimming were inferred from the DNA. Across this sample there are more than 90,000 clones, with approximately 80% seen only once. Approximately 4% of the sample lies in the top ten.

A word on this clone: Its target antigen remains unknown. The input lacks base qualities; no much larger clone sits a single base away.

In total, 630 or so healthy bone marrow donors made up the cohort. At the time of sampling, all cohort members were nominally healthy, though unrecorded immune exposures were likely present. The donor was CMV seropositive and was included in the group of some 290 seropositive cohort members. A peripheral blood sample was provided by each donor, and peripheral blood mononuclear cells were used for TCR beta sequencing. Genomic DNA was extracted from the blood cell samples with the Qiagen DNeasy Blood Extraction Kit. CDR1 and CDR2, looked up from the germline V gene (reference sequence), are GTSNPN and SVGIG. Trimming accounts for 2 bases at V and 2 bases at J, while the number of junction bases matched to no gene is 5. The CDR3 runs 15 residues from the cysteine to the phenylalanine. The retained sequence is limited to the CDR3, 45 bases, with the frame set at the first base.

The chain couples TRBV30 to TRBJ2-7, with 11 bases aligning to TRBD1. The sequencing input was PBMCs. This sequence was found in a woman between 40 and 50 years old in good health and CMV-seropositive. For the CDR3, the sequence is CAWSPSGQGAYEQYF. The nucleotides are TGTGCCTGGAGTCCATCGGGACAGGGGGCCTACGAGCAGTACTTC.